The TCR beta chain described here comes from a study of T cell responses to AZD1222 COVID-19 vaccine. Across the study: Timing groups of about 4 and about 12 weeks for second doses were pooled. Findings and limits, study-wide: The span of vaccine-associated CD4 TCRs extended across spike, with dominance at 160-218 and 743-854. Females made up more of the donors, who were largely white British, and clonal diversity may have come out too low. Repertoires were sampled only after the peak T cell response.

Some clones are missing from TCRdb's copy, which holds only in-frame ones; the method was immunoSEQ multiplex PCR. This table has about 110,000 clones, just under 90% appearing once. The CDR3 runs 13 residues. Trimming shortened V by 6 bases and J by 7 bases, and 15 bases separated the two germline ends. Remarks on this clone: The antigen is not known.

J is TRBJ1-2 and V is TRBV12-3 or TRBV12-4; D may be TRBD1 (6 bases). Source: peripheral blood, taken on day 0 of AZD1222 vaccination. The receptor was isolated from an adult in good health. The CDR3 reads CASSPAGGTGYTF. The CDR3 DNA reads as TGTGCCAGCAGCCCGGCCGGGGGCACTGGCTACACCTTC.